This T cell receptor beta chain is drawn from a study of blood T cell repertoires in COVID-19 (dated by TCRdb to about 2020). Turning to the overall study: Collaborator samples came from the United States, Italy and Spain and covered acute and convalescent phases of COVID-19. The samples were drawn from two sources: the first 160 participants of the ongoing ImmuneRACE study, and over 1,000 subjects contributed by 6 global collaborators. The material from the prospective study consisted of cDNA or gDNA derived from T cells, B-cell-depleted T cells, or PBMCs. Where available, HLA class I and class II types were taken from metadata supplied by the sample provider and were not determined by assay-based typing. Sample metadata almost always included a de-identified subject ID, COVID-19 status, age in years and sex. The dataset comprised deeply sampled blood TCRbeta repertoires from subjects exposed to, actively infected with, or recovered from COVID-19. The repertoires were made available in a free public database intended to serve as a resource for research on the immune response to SARS-CoV-2.

The immunoSEQ Assay, a bias-controlled multiplex PCR, was used to amplify TCRbeta CDR3 regions from genomic DNA. In the source study's methods: The number of nucleated cells in each sample was estimated from the amplification of reference gene primers within the assay. Sequence reads were collapsed and filtered to measure the absolute abundance of every unique TCRbeta CDR3 rearrangement. Productive Simpson clonality was computed per sample as the square root of Simpson's diversity index over productive rearrangements. TCRdb stores this immuneACCESS table with in-frame sequences only. Part of the clones is absent; in the studies checked, under half of the shortfall reflects unresolved V genes, and no reason is known for the rest. The DNA was the basis for D and trimming; V, J and clone size are from that table. The sample has approximately 250,000 clones on record, around 90% of them singletons. The biggest ten clones account for approximately 1% of the sample.

Turning to this clone: The clone's antigen remains unknown. No quality values exist for individual bases; no much larger clone is one base distant.

CDR1 and CDR2 (SNHLY, FYNNEI) derive from the germline V gene. At the junction V is shortened by 5 bases and J by 4 bases; bases outside the gene matches: 6. The CDR3 runs 14 amino acids, cysteine and phenylalanine included. Only the CDR3 part of the read is kept: 42 bases, read in frame from the first base. The investigation overall reported the following: Clinical and demographic metadata were provided uncurated, with the amount varying by source and participant.

Participants in the prospective study were enrolled through a virtual design, were aged roughly 18 to 90 years, and lived in roughly 24 United States geographic areas. Cohort assignment in the prospective study relied on participant-reported clinical history from a screening survey and a study questionnaire. ImmuneRACE Cohort 3 recovered participants were defined by two consecutive negative NP/OP PCR tests, healthcare professional clearance, or symptom resolution. Each participant in the prospective study had whole blood, serum and a nasopharyngeal or oropharyngeal swab collected by mobile phlebotomists. Additional blood draws and questionnaires over an approximately two-month period could optionally be provided by prospective study participants. Prospective study blood samples were shipped either frozen or at room temperature before DNA extraction.

Sequenced sample: PBMCs or T cells enriched from blood (not recorded which). The chain is made from TRBV2 and TRBJ2-3, with 7 middle bases fitting TRBD2. This TCR derives from a woman aged 25 to 39 who had recovered from COVID-19. The encoded CDR3 is CASSSTSVADTQYF. The sequenced DNA is TGTGCCAGCAGTTCTACTAGCGTGGCAGATACGCAGTATTTT. Full variable domain (CDR3 extended with the reference TRBV2 and TRBJ2-3 proteins): EPEVTQTPSHQVTQMGQEVILRCVPISNHLYFYWYRQILGQKVEFLVSFYNNEISEKSEIFDDQFSVERPDGSNFTLKIRSTKLEDSAMYFCASSSTSVADTQYFGPGTRLTVL.